This T cell receptor (beta chain) was sequenced during a study of blood T cell repertoires in COVID-19. Study background: Sites across the United States, Italy and Spain contributed samples from acute and convalescent COVID-19. Sources were T cells, B-cell-depleted T cells, or PBMCs; the material itself was cDNA or gDNA.

The trim removed 0 bases at V and 2 bases at J, leaving 8 bases unmatched. The CDR3 covers 17 residues. Per the germline V gene, CDR1 is SGHDT and CDR2 is YYEEEE. Per the authors' pipeline: Quantification of nucleated cells was approximated via reference gene primer amplification. The repertoire was sequenced with immunoSEQ multiplex PCR; TCRdb's copy has only in-frame clones and lacks some. That table is the source of V, J and clone size, and D and trimming were worked out from the DNA. This table has some 280,000 clones, 70% to 90% appearing once. Source material: peripheral blood. This chain uses TRBV5-6 with TRBJ2-7; 10 nucleotides line up with TRBD2. The origin of this receptor is a woman in her forties or fifties with active or convalescent COVID-19. The CDR3 protein is CASSLGFSGRLPYEQYF. The CDR3, as DNA: TGTGCCAGCAGCTTGGGGTTTAGCGGGAGGCTACCCTACGAGCAGTACTTC. The variable domain in full, completed from reference TRBV5-6 and TRBJ2-7, reads DAGVTQSPTHLIKTRGQQVTLRCSPKSGHDTVSWYQQALGQGPQFIFQYYEEEERQRGNFPDRFSGHQFPNYSSELNVNALLLGDSALYLCASSLGFSGRLPYEQYFGPGTRLTVT.